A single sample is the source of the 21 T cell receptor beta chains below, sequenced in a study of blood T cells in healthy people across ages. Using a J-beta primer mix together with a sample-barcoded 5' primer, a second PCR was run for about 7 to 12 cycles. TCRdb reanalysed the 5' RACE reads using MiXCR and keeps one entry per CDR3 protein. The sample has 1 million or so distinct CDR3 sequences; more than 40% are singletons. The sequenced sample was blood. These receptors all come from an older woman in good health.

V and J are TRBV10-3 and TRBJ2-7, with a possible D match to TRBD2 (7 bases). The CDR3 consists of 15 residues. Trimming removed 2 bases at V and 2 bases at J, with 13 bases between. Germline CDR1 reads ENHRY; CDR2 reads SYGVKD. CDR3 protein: CAISERGGGPYEQYF. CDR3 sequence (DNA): TGTGCCATCAGTGAGAGGGGAGGGGGGCCCTACGAGCAGTACTTC.

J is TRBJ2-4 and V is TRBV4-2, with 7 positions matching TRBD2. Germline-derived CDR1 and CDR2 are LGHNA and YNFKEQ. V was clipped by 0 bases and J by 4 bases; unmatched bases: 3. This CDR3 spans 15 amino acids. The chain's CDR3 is CASSQEGGSKNIQYF. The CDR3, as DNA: TGTGCCAGCAGCCAAGAGGGGGGGTCAAAAAACATTCAGTACTTC.

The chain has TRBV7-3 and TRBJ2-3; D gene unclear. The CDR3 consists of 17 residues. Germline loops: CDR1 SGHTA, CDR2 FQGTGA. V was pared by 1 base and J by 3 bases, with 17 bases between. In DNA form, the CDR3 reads TGTGCCAGCAGCTTAATCTCCTCGCCCCATCCTACAGATACGCAGTATTTT. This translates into CASSLISSPHPTDTQYF.

DNA for the CDR3: TGTGCCAGCAGTGAAGCAGGAGGCAGCCACCGTAAGCTCAATCAGCCCCAGCATTTT. It specifies CASSEAGGSHRKLNQPQHF. The gene calls are TRBV6-1 and TRBJ1-5; D remains ambiguous. The CDR3 loop spans 19 amino acids. With 0 bases removed from V and 3 bases from J, the gap between germline ends came to 21 bases. Germline V gene lookup returns CDR1 MNHNS and CDR2 SASEGT.

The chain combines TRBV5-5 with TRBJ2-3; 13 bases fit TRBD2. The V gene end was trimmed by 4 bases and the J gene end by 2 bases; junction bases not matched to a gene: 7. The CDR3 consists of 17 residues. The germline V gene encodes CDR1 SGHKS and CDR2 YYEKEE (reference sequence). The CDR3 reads CASSPGLAGAHTDTQYF. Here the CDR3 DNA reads TGTGCCAGCAGCCCCGGACTAGCGGGAGCCCACACAGATACGCAGTATTTT. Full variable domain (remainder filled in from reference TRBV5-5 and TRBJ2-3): DAGVTQSPTHLIKTRGQQVTLRCSPISGHKSVSWYQQVLGQGPQFIFQYYEKEERGRGNFPDRFSARQFPNYSSELNVNALLLGDSALYLCASSPGLAGAHTDTQYFGPGTRLTVL.

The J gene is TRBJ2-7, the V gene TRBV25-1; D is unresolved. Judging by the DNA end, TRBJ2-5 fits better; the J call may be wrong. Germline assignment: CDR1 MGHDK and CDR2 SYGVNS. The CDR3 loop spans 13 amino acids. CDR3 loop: CATTVAGEETQYF. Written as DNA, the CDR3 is TGTGCCACTACCGTTGCAGGAGAAGAGACCCAGTACTTC.

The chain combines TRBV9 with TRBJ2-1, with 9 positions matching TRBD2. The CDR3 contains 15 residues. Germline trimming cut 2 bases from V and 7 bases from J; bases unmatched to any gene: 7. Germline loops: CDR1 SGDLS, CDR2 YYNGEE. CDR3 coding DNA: TGTGCCAGCAGCGTCCATAGCGGGAGTGCGAATGAGCAGTTCTTC. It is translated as CASSVHSGSANEQFF.

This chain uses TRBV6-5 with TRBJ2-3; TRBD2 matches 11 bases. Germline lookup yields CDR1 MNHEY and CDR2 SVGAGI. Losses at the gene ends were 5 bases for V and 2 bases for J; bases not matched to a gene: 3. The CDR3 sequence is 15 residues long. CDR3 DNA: TGTGCCAGCAGTACTAGCGGGAGTGTCACAGATACGCAGTATTTT. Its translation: CASSTSGSVTDTQYF.

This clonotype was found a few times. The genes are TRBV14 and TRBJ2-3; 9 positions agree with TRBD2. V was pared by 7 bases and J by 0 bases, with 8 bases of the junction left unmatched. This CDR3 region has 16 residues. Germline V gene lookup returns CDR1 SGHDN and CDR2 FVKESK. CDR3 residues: CASNQREDLSTDTQYF. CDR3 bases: TGTGCCAGCAATCAGCGGGAGGACCTTAGCACAGATACGCAGTATTTT. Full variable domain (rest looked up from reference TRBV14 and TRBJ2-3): EAGVTQFPSHSVIEKGQTVTLRCDPISGHDNLYWYRRVMGKEIKFLLHFVKESKQDESGMPNNRFLAERTGGTYSTLKVQPAELEDSGVYFCASNQREDLSTDTQYFGPGTRLTVL.

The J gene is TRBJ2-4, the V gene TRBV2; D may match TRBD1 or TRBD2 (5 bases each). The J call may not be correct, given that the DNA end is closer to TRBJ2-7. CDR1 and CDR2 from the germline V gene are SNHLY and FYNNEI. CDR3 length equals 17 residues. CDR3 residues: CASSEIIGASNPNEQYF. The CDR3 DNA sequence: TGTGCCAGCAGTGAAATTATTGGGGCTAGCAACCCCAACGAGCAGTACTTC.

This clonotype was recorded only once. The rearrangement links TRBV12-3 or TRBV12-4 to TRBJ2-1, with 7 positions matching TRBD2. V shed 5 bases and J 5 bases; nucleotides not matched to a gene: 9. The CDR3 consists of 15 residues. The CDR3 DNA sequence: TGTGCCAGCAGTGGACTAGGGCAGAAGAACAATGAGCAGTTCTTC. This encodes CASSGLGQKNNEQFF.

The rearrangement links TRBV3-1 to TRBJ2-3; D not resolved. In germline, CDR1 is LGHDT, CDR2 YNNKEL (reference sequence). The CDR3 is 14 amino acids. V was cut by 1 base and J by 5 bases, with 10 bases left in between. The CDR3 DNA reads TGTGCCAGCAGCCAAGTCCCGTTCAGAGATACGCAGTATTTT. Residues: CASSQVPFRDTQYF.

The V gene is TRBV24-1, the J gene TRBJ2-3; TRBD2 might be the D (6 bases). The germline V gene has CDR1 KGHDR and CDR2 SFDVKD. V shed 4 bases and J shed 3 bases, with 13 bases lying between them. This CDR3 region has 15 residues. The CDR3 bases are TGTGCCACCAGTGACTTGAAGGCGGGGACAGATACGCAGTATTTT. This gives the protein CATSDLKAGTDTQYF.

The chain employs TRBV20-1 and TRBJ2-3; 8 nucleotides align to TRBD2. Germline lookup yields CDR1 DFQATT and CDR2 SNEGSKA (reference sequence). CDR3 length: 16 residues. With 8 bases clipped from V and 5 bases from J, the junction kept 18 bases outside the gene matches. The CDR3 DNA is TGCAGTACCCATTCGTTCGGTACTAGCGGAATAGATACGCAGTATTTT. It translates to CSTHSFGTSGIDTQYF.

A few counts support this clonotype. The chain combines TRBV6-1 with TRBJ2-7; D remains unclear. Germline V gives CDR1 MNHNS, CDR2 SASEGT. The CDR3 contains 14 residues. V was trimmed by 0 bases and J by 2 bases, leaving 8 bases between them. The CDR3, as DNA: TGTGCCAGCAGTGAAGCAAAGAGCCCCTACGAGCAGTACTTC. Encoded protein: CASSEAKSPYEQYF.

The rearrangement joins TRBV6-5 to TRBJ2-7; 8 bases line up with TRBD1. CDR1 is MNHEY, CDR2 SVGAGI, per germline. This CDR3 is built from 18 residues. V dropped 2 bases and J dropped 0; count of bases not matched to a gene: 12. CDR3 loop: CASSYRTGGRLDSYEQYF. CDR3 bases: TGTGCCAGCAGTTACAGAACAGGGGGGAGACTGGACTCCTACGAGCAGTACTTC.

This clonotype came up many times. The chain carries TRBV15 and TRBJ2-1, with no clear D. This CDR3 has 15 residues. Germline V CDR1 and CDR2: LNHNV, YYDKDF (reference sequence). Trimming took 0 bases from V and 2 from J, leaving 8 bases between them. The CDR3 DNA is TGTGCCACCAGCAGAGATCAAGTAACCTACAATGAGCAGTTCTTC. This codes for CATSRDQVTYNEQFF.

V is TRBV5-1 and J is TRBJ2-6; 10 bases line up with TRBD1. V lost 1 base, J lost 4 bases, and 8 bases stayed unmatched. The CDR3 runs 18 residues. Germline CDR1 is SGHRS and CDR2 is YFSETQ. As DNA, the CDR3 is TGCGCCAGCAGCTTGTGGGGAGGGACAGGGGCCGGGGCCAACGTCCTGACTTTC. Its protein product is CASSLWGGTGAGANVLTF.

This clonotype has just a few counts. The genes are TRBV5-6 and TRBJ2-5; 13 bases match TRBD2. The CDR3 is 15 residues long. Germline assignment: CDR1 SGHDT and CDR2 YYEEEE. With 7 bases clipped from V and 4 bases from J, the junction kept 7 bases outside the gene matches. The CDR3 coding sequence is TGTGCCAGCCATACTAGCGGGAGGGCCTTAGAGACCCAGTACTTC. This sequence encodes CASHTSGRALETQYF.

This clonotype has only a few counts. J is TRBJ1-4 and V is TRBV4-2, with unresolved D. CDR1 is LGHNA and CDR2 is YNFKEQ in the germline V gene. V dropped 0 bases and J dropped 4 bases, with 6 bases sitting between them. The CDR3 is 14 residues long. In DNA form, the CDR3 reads TGTGCCAGCAGCCAAGACGGACGTAATGAAAAACTGTTTTTT. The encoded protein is CASSQDGRNEKLFF.

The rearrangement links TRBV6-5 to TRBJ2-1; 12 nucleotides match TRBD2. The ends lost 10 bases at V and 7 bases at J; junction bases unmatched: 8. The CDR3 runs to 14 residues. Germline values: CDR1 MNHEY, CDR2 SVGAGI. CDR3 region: CANPPGLAGNEQFF. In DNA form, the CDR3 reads TGTGCCAACCCCCCGGGACTAGCGGGTAATGAGCAGTTCTTC.